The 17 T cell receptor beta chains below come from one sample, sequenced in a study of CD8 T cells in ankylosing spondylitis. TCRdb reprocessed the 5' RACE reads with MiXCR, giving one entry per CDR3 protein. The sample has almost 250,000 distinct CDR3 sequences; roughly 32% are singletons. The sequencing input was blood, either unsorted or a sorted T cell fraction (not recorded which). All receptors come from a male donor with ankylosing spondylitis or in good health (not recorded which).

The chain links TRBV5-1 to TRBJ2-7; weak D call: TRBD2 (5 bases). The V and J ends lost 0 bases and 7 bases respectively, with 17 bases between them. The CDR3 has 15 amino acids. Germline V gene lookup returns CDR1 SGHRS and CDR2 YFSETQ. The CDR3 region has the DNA TGCGCCAGCAGCTTGGAGTCCGGGATTTGGGGAGAGCAGTACTTC. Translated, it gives CASSLESGIWGEQYF.

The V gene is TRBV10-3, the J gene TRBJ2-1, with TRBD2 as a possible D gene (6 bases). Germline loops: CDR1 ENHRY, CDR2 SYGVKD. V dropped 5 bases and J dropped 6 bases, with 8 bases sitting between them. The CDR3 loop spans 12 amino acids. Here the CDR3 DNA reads TGTGCCATCAGTTTGGGAGGCAATGAGCAGTTCTTC. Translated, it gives CAISLGGNEQFF.

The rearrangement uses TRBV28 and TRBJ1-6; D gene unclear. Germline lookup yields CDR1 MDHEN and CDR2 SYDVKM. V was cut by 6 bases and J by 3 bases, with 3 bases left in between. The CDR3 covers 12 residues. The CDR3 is CASSDYNSPLHF. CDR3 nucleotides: TGTGCCAGCAGCGACTATAATTCACCCCTCCACTTT.

The CDR3: CASSRGASSYEQYF. The CDR3 DNA reads as TGTGCCAGCAGCCGGGGGGCGTCTTCCTACGAGCAGTACTTC. The chain recombines TRBV3-1 with TRBJ2-7, with D perhaps assigned TRBD1 or TRBD2 (6 bases each). Deletions cut 4 bases from V and 1 base from J, with 11 bases between. The CDR3 length is 14 residues. The germline gives CDR1 LGHDT, CDR2 YNNKEL (reference sequence).

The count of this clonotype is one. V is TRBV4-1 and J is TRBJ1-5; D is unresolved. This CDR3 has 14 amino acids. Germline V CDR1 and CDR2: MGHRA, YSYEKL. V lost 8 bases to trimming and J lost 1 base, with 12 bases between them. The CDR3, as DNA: TGCGCCAGCCAGCCCTCCGTGAGCAATCAGCCCCAGCATTTT. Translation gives CASQPSVSNQPQHF.

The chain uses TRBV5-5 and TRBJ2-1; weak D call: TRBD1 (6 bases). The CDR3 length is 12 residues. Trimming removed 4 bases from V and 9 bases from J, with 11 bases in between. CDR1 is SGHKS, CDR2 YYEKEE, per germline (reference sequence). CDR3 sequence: CASSITGSEQFF. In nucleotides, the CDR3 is TGTGCCAGCAGCATCACAGGGAGTGAGCAGTTCTTC.

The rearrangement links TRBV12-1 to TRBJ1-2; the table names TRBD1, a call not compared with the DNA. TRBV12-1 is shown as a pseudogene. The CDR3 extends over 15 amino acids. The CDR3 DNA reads TGTGCCAGCAGCTTTGTCGGCAGGGGGCTCTATGGCTACACCTTC. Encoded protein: CASSFVGRGLYGYTF.

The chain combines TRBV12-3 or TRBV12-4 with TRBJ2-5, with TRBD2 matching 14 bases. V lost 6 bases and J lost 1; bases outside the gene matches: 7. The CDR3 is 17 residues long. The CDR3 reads CASSTGTSGGLQETQYF. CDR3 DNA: TGTGCCAGCAGCACGGGGACTAGCGGGGGCCTCCAAGAGACCCAGTACTTC.

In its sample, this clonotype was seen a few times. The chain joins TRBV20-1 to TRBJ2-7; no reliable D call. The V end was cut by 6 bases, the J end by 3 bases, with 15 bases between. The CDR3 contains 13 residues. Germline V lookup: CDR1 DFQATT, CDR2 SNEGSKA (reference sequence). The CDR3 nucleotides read TGCAGTGCCCAAGTAAGAGGAATCTACGAGCAGTACTTC. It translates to CSAQVRGIYEQYF.

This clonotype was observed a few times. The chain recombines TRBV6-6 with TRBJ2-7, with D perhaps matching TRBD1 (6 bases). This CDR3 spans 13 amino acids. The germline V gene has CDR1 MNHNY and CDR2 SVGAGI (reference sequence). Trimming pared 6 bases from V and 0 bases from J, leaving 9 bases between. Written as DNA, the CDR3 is TGTGCCAGCAGGGACAGCAACTCCTACGAGCAGTACTTC. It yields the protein CASRDSNSYEQYF.

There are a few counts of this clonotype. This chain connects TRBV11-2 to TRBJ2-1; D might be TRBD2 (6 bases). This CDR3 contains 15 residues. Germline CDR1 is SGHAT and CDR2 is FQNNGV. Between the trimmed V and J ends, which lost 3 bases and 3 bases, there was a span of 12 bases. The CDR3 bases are TGTGCCAGCAGCTTTTCGGGCGGGGACTACAATGAGCAGTTCTTC. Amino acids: CASSFSGGDYNEQFF.

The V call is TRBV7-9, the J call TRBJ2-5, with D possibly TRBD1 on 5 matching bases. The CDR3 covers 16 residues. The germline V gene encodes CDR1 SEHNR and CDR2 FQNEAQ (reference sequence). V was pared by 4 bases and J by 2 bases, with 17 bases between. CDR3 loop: CASSSLLGSGQETQYF. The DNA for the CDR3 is TGTGCCAGCAGCTCCCTCCTTGGGTCAGGGCAAGAGACCCAGTACTTC.

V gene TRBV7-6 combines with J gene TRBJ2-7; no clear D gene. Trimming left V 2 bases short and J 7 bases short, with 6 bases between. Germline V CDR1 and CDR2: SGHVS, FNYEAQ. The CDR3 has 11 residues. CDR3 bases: TGTGCCAGCAGCTTATATAATGAGCAGTACTTC. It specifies CASSLYNEQYF.

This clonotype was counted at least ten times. The CDR3 DNA follows: TGCAGTGCTAGACTCGGGGGGGCGGGCAATCAGCCCCAGCATTTT. Translated: CSARLGGAGNQPQHF. This chain connects TRBV20-1 to TRBJ1-5, with D possibly being TRBD1 (6 bases). The CDR3 runs 15 residues. Germline CDR1 DFQATT, CDR2 SNEGSKA (reference sequence). The V gene lost 2 bases and the J gene lost 2 bases, with 13 bases spanning the gap.

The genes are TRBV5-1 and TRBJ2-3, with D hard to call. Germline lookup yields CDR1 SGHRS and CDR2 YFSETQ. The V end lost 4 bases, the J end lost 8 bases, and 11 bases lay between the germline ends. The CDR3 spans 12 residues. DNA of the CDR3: TGCGCCAGCAGCGGGGATCAAGTTACGCAGTATTTT. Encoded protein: CASSGDQVTQYF.

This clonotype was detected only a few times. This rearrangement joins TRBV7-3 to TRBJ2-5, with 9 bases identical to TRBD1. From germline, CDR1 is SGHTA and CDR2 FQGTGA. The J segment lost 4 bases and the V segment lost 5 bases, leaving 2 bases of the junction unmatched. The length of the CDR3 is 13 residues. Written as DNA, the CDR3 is TGTGCCAGCAGCAAGGGACAGGGAGAGACCCAGTACTTC. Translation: CASSKGQGETQYF.

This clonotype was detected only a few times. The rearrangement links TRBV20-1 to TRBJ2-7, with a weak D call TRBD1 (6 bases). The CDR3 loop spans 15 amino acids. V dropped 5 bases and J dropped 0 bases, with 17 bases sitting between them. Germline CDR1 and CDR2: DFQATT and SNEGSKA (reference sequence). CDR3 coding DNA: TGCAGTGCTCCCGAGGGTGGACAGAGCTCCTACGAGCAGTACTTC. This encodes CSAPEGGQSSYEQYF.